What follows describes a single T cell receptor beta chain. Its target is unknown. This record comes from a study of cytomegalovirus exposure and HLA in healthy donors. Study background: Most genotyped donors, 65% to 90% of around 370, had Caucasian-associated genetic ancestry.

The trim removed 2 bases at V and 0 bases at J, leaving 4 bases unmatched. The CDR3 consists of 15 residues. Germline values: CDR1 SNHLY, CDR2 FYNNEI. The study's findings and limits: A later analysis associated 15,000 or so TCR beta sequences with HLA alleles at a 0.05 false discovery rate. A later analysis showed TCR association rates differing by HLA locus, peaking at DRB1 and lowest at HLA-C.

The PCR ran on 60 Vbeta and 13 Jbeta primers. Data came from immunoSEQ multiplex PCR; TCRdb stores just in-frame clones and leaves some out. Its table records 150,000 to 200,000 clones. The V gene is TRBV2, the J gene TRBJ2-7; TRBD1 aligns across 7 bases. Sequencing used PBMCs. The sequence was collected from a woman aged 55-69 years in good health and CMV-seronegative. This CDR3 reads CASSERQGFSYEQYF. In DNA, the CDR3 is TGTGCCAGCAGTGAACGACAGGGTTTCTCCTACGAGCAGTACTTC.